The clone carrying this T cell receptor beta chain appeared once. This sample is drawn from a study of CD8 T cells in Susac syndrome. After extraction with the RNeasy kit, about 0.45 to 1 ug of the RNA was reverse transcribed using random hexamers. TCRdb called the immunoSEQ multiplex PCR reads again in MiXCR, with one record for every CDR3 protein. This table holds under 250,000 distinct CDR3 sequences, roughly 93% found once. From germline, CDR1 is LGHDT and CDR2 YNNKEL (reference sequence). Losses at the gene ends were 4 bases for V and 8 bases for J; bases not matched to a gene: 9. The CDR3 is 15 residues long.

The clonotype originates from a human donor with multiple sclerosis. The chain couples TRBV3-1 to TRBJ2-1, with 9 bases aligning to TRBD2. Sequencing was carried out using CD4+ T cells from PBMCs. CDR3 nucleotide sequence: TGTGCCAGCAGCCCCCAAGCGGGAGGTATTGATGAGCAGTTCTTC. It specifies CASSPQAGGIDEQFF.